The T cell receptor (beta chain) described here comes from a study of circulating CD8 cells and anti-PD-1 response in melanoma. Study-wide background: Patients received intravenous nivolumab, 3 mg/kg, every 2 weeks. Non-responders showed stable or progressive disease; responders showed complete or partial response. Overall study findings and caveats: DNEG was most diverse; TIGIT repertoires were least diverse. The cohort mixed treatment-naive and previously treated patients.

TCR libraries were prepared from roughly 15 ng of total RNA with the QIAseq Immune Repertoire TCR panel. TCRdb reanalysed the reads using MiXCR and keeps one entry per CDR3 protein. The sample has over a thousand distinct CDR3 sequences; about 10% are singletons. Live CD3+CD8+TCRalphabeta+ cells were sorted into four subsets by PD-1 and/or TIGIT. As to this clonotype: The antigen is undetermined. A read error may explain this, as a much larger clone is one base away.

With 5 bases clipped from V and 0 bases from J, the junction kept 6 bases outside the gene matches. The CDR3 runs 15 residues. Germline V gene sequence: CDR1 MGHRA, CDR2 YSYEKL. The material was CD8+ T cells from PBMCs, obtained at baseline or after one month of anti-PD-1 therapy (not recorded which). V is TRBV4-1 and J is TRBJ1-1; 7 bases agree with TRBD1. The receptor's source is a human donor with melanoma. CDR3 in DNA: TGCGCCAGCAGCTCCCTACAGGGGCTGAACACTGAAGCTTTCTTT. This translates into CASSSLQGLNTEAFF.